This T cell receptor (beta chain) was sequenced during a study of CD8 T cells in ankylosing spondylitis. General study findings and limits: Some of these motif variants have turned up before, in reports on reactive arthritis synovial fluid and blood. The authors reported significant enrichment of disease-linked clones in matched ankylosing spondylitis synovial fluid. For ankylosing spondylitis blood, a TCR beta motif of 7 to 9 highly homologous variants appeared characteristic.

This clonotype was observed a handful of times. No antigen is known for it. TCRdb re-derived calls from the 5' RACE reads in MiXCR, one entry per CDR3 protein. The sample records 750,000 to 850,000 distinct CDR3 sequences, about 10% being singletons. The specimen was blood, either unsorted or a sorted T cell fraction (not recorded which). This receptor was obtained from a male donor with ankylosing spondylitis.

This CDR3 reads CASNGLAGDSYEQYF. CDR3 DNA sequence: TGTGCCAGCAACGGACTAGCGGGGGACTCCTACGAGCAGTACTTC. The chain employs TRBV28 and TRBJ2-7, with 13 positions matching TRBD2. CDR3 length: 15 amino acids. CDR1 is MDHEN, CDR2 SYDVKM, per germline. Trimming took 7 bases from V and 0 from J; bases not matched to a gene: 3.